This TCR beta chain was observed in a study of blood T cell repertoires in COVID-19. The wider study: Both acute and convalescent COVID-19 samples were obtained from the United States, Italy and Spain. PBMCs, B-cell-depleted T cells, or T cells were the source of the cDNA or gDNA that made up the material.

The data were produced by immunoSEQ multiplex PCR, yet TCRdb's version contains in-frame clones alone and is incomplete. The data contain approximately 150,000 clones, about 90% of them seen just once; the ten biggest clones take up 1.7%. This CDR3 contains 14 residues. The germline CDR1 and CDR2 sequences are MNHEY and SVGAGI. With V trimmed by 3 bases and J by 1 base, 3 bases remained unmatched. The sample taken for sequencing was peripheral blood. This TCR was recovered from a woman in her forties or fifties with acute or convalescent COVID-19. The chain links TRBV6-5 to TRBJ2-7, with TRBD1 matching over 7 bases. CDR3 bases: TGTGCCAGCAGTTATGGACAGGCGTCCTACGAGCAGTACTTC. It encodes CASSYGQASYEQYF.